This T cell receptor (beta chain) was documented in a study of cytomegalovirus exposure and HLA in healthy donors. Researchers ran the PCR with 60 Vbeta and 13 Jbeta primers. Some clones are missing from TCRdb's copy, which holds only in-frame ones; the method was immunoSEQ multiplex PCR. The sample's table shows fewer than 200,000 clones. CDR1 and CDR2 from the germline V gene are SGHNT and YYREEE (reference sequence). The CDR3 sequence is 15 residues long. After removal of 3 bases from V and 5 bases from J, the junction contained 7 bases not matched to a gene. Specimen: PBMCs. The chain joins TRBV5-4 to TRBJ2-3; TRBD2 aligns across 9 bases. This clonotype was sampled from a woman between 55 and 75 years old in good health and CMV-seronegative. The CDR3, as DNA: TGTGCCAGCAGCTCCCGCGGGGGGGCCGGAGATACGCAGTATTTT. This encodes CASSSRGGAGDTQYF.